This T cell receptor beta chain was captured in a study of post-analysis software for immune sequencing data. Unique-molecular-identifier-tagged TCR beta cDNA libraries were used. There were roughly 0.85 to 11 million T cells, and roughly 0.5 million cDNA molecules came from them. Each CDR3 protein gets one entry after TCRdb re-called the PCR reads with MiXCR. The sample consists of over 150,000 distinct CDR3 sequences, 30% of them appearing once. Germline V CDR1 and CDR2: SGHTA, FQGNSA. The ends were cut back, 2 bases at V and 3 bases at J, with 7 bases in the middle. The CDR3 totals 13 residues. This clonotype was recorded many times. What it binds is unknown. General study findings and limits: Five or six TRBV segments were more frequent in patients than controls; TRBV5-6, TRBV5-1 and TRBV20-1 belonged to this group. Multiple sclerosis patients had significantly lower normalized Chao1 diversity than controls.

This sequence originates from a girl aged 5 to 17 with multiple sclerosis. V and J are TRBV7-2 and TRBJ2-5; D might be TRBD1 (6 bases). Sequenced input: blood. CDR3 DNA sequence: TGTGCCAGCAGCTTAAACAGGGAAGAGACCCAGTACTTC. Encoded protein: CASSLNREETQYF.